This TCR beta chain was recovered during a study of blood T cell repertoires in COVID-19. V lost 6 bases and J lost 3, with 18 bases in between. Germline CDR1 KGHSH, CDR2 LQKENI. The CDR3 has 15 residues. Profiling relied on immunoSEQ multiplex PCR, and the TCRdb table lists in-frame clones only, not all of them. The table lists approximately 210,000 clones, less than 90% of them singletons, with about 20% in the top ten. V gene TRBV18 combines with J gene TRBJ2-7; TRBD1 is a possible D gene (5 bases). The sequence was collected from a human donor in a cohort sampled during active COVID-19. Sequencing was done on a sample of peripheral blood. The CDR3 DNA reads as TGTGCCAGCTCCCCGGGCAGGGCTTTAATCTACGAGCAGTACTTC. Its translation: CASSPGRALIYEQYF.